These 30 T cell receptor beta chains originate from one sample sequenced in a study of T cell responses to AZD1222 COVID-19 vaccine. Method: immunoSEQ multiplex PCR; TCRdb's copy keeps in-frame clones and lacks some. The table includes over 100,000 clones, approximately 89% detected once. This specimen was peripheral blood, taken 28 days after the second AZD1222 dose. These TCRs come from an adult who received the AZD1222 COVID-19 vaccine.

V usage is TRBV3-1 (or the pseudogene TRBV3-2) and J usage is TRBJ1-2; D is possibly TRBD1 (5 bases). From germline, CDR1 is LGHDT and CDR2 YNNKEL (reference sequence). V lost 0 bases, J lost 8 bases, and 25 bases lay in between. This CDR3 is built from 18 residues. CDR3 bases: TGTGCCAGCAGCCAAGATCTTTCGGGAGGGGCGATTGAGAAGGGCTACACCTTC. This gives the protein CASSQDLSGGAIEKGYTF.

This chain links TRBV20-1 with TRBJ2-1, with 11 positions matching TRBD2. The CDR3 is 16 residues long. J lost 5 bases, V lost 3 bases, and 9 bases had no gene match. The germline CDR1 and CDR2 sequences are DFQATT and SNEGSKA (reference sequence). The chain's CDR3 is CSASGRTSGGHNEQFF. The DNA of the CDR3 is TGCAGTGCTAGTGGCAGAACTAGCGGGGGCCACAATGAGCAGTTCTTC.

The V call is TRBV3-1 (or the pseudogene TRBV3-2), the J call TRBJ1-3, with D unclear. The V gene lost 5 bases and the J gene lost 1 base, with 12 bases spanning the gap. This CDR3 region has 15 residues. Germline V gene sequence: CDR1 LGHDT, CDR2 YNNKEL (reference sequence). CDR3: CASSKTLGSGNTIYF. CDR3 sequence (DNA): TGTGCCAGCAGCAAAACCCTGGGTTCTGGAAACACCATATATTTT.

In DNA, the CDR3 is TGTGCCAGCAGGTCGGACAGTAGAGTTTCCGAGCAGTACTTC. It specifies CASRSDSRVSEQYF. V usage is TRBV28 and J usage is TRBJ2-7; TRBD1 is a possible D gene (6 bases). The germline V gene has CDR1 MDHEN and CDR2 SYDVKM. Trimming pared 6 bases from V and 6 bases from J, leaving 18 bases between. The CDR3 runs to 14 residues.

The V call is TRBV27, the J call TRBJ2-7; TRBD1 matches 7 bases. The CDR3 sequence is 14 residues long. The germline gives CDR1 MNHEY, CDR2 SMNVEV (reference sequence). After removal of 3 bases from V and 6 bases from J, the junction contained 8 bases not matched to a gene. The CDR3 nucleotides are TGTGCCAGCAGTTTGATACAGGGGAAAAGCGAGCAGTACTTC. It is translated as CASSLIQGKSEQYF.

The chain is built from TRBV27 and TRBJ1-5; D not resolved. The CDR3 length is 14 residues. Trimming removed 5 bases at V and 3 bases at J, with 11 bases between. CDR1 is MNHEY, CDR2 SMNVEV, per germline (reference sequence). CDR3: CASSPTMINQPQHF. In DNA, the CDR3 is TGTGCCAGCAGTCCAACAATGATCAATCAGCCCCAGCATTTT.

This chain uses TRBV5-6 with TRBJ2-5; the D gene could be TRBD1 or TRBD2 (5 bases each). This CDR3 is 16 amino acids long. Germline V gene sequence: CDR1 SGHDT, CDR2 YYEEEE. Trimming removed 0 bases from V and 2 bases from J, with 14 bases in between. The CDR3 DNA follows: TGTGCCAGCAGCTTGGCCCTAGGGACCGCACAAGAGACCCAGTACTTC. Its protein product is CASSLALGTAQETQYF.

This clone was recorded once. The rearrangement links TRBV7-3 to TRBJ2-1; 11 nucleotides match TRBD2. CDR1 is SGHTA and CDR2 is FQGTGA in the germline V gene. CDR3 length: 14 residues. V gave up 3 bases and J gave up 13 bases; unmatched junction bases: 8. CDR3 sequence: CASSLLVGTSGQFF. The CDR3 coding sequence is TGTGCCAGCAGCTTGCTTGTCGGGACTAGCGGACAGTTCTTC. Filled out from reference TRBV7-3 and TRBJ2-1, the complete variable domain reads GAGVSQTPSNKVTEKGKYVELRCDPISGHTALYWYRQSLGQGPEFLIYFQGTGAADDSGLPNDRFFAVRPEGSVSTLKIQRTERGDSAVYLCASSLLVGTSGQFFGPGTRLTVL.

J is TRBJ1-4 and V is TRBV6-2 or TRBV6-3; 7 bases align to TRBD1. Germline loops: CDR1 MNHEY, CDR2 SVGEGT. Germline trimming cut 5 bases from V and 8 bases from J; bases unmatched to any gene: 8. The CDR3 length is 14 residues. The CDR3 bases are TGTGCCAGCAGTCCAGGGGGGCGCCGGGAAAAACTGTTTTTT. This codes for CASSPGGRREKLFF.

This clone was observed a single time. The genes are TRBV7-9 and TRBJ1-1; possible D gene TRBD1, 5 bases. This CDR3 region has 13 residues. With 5 bases removed from V and 0 bases from J, the gap between germline ends came to 7 bases. Germline V gene data show CDR1 as SEHNR and CDR2 as FQNEAQ (reference sequence). The DNA of the CDR3 is TGTGCCAGCAGCCGACAGCTGAACACTGAAGCTTTCTTT. This translates into CASSRQLNTEAFF. The whole variable domain, filled in from reference TRBV7-9 and TRBJ1-1, reads DTGVSQNPRHKITKRGQNVTFRCDPISEHNRLYWYRQTLGQGPEFLTYFQNEAQLEKSRLLSDRFSAERPKGSFSTLEIQRTEQGDSAMYLCASSRQLNTEAFFGQGTRLTVV.

This chain links TRBV5-1 with TRBJ2-7; D is undetermined. In germline, CDR1 is SGHRS, CDR2 YFSETQ. With 2 bases removed from V and 2 bases from J, the gap between germline ends came to 8 bases. This CDR3 contains 13 residues. CDR3 protein: CASSFQSAYEQYF. The DNA of the CDR3 is TGCGCCAGCAGCTTTCAGTCCGCCTACGAGCAGTACTTC. The variable domain in full, with the rest retrieved from reference TRBV5-1 and TRBJ2-7, is KAGVTQTPRYLIKTRGQQVTLSCSPISGHRSVSWYQQTPGQGLQFLFEYFSETQRNKGNFPGRFSGRQFSNSRSEMNVSTLELGDSALYLCASSFQSAYEQYFGPGTRLTVT.

The gene calls are TRBV19 and TRBJ1-1; D is unclear. The CDR3 has 12 residues. The germline V and J ends were trimmed by 9 bases and 0 bases, with 8 bases remaining between them. Per the germline V gene, CDR1 is LNHDA and CDR2 is SQIVND (reference sequence). The CDR3 spells CASEALNTEAFF. CDR3 nucleotides: TGTGCCAGCGAAGCGCTGAACACTGAAGCTTTCTTT.

J is TRBJ1-6 and V is TRBV24-1, with TRBD1 matching 8 bases. Germline V lookup: CDR1 KGHDR, CDR2 SFDVKD. The CDR3 contains 17 residues. V shed 7 bases and J 0 bases; nucleotides not matched to a gene: 7. This CDR3 reads CATRRGQDSSYNSPLHF. Written as DNA, the CDR3 is TGTGCCACCAGGAGGGGACAGGACAGCTCCTATAATTCACCCCTCCACTTT.

V is TRBV6-5 and J is TRBJ2-2; D perhaps matches TRBD1 (5 bases). This CDR3 spans 13 amino acids. Germline values: CDR1 MNHEY, CDR2 SVGAGI. Trimming stripped 6 bases from V and 7 bases from J, with 12 bases between. The CDR3 DNA follows: TGTGCCAGCAGGGACGGACACGTCGGGGAGCTGTTTTTT. Residues: CASRDGHVGELFF.

CDR3 sequence: CASSPRRGFTYEQYF. The CDR3 DNA follows: TGTGCCAGCAGTCCCCGCCGAGGATTCACCTACGAGCAGTACTTC. The chain combines TRBV2 with TRBJ2-7; unclear D gene. Trimming pared 5 bases from V and 2 bases from J, leaving 16 bases between. This CDR3 spans 15 amino acids. Looked up from germline, CDR1 is SNHLY and CDR2 is FYNNEI.

This rearrangement joins TRBV24-1 to TRBJ1-2; 7 nucleotides align to TRBD1. V lost 12 bases and J lost 5; bases outside the gene matches: 11. Germline CDR1 is KGHDR and CDR2 is SFDVKD. The CDR3 runs 13 residues. CDR3 protein: CASPRGGGYGYTF. The CDR3 DNA sequence: TGTGCCTCCCCCAGGGGGGGAGGGTATGGCTACACCTTC.

This clone appeared many times. The chain employs TRBV5-6 and TRBJ2-5; perhaps TRBD1 as D (6 bases). Germline assignment: CDR1 SGHDT and CDR2 YYEEEE. V was cut by 0 bases and J by 3 bases, with 9 bases left in between. The CDR3 is 14 residues long. This CDR3 is CASSLAQGKETQYF. DNA of the CDR3: TGTGCCAGCAGCTTGGCACAGGGAAAAGAGACCCAGTACTTC.

This clone was seen a few times. The rearrangement uses TRBV7-2 and TRBJ2-1, with D perhaps matching TRBD1 or TRBD2 (7 bases each). The germline gives CDR1 SGHTA, CDR2 FQGNSA. The CDR3 runs to 18 residues. The V end was cut by 6 bases, the J end by 5 bases, with 26 bases between. CDR3 residues: CASSPTGTILPINNEQFF. The DNA for the CDR3 is TGTGCCAGCAGTCCGACAGGGACTATTCTGCCTATTAACAATGAGCAGTTCTTC.

This rearrangement joins TRBV7-9 to TRBJ1-2, with 8 bases aligning to TRBD1. Germline lookup yields CDR1 SEHNR and CDR2 FQNEAQ (reference sequence). The CDR3 loop spans 18 amino acids. V lost 6 bases and J lost 2; bases outside the gene matches: 17. The CDR3 is CASRLETYWTGPNYGYTF. The CDR3 DNA is TGTGCCAGCAGGCTTGAAACGTATTGGACAGGGCCGAACTATGGCTACACCTTC. The full variable domain, its missing parts supplied by reference TRBV7-9 and TRBJ1-2, is DTGVSQNPRHKITKRGQNVTFRCDPISEHNRLYWYRQTLGQGPEFLTYFQNEAQLEKSRLLSDRFSAERPKGSFSTLEIQRTEQGDSAMYLCASRLETYWTGPNYGYTFGSGTRLTVV.

The V call is TRBV2, the J call TRBJ1-5; maybe TRBD1 (6 bases). Trimming shortened V by 6 bases and J by 5 bases, and 17 bases separated the two germline ends. Looked up from germline, CDR1 is SNHLY and CDR2 is FYNNEI. The length of the CDR3 is 15 residues. The CDR3 sequence: CASSFTGKLDQPQHF. The CDR3 region has the DNA TGTGCCAGCAGCTTCACAGGGAAATTGGATCAGCCCCAGCATTTT.

CDR3 sequence reads: CASSRGAGGAITEAFF. In nucleotides, the CDR3 is TGTGCCAGTAGTCGGGGGGCAGGGGGCGCGATTACTGAAGCTTTCTTT. The rearrangement joins TRBV19 to TRBJ1-1, with 8 bases aligning to TRBD1. Germline CDR1 LNHDA, CDR2 SQIVND (reference sequence). The ends lost 5 bases at V and 5 bases at J; junction bases unmatched: 13. CDR3 size: 16 residues.

The chain joins TRBV4-3 to TRBJ1-1, with a possible D match to TRBD1 (6 bases). The CDR3 totals 16 residues. V lost 4 bases and J lost 0, with 15 bases in between. Per germline, CDR1 LGHNA and CDR2 YSLEER. The CDR3 DNA reads as TGCGCCAGCAGCCGTACCGGGACATCTATGAACACTGAAGCTTTCTTT. This sequence encodes CASSRTGTSMNTEAFF.

DNA for the CDR3: TGTGCCAGCAGCCAACGGGGACTTTCCTACGAGCAGTACTTC. The encoded protein is CASSQRGLSYEQYF. This sequence joins TRBV3-1 (or the pseudogene TRBV3-2) and TRBJ2-7, with D maybe TRBD2 (6 bases). This CDR3 is built from 14 residues. V lost 2 bases, J lost 1 base, and 9 bases lay in between. Germline CDR1 and CDR2: LGHDT and YNNKEL (reference sequence).

The chain carries TRBV7-2 and TRBJ1-2; tentatively, D is TRBD1 (5 bases). Looked up from germline, CDR1 is SGHTA and CDR2 is FQGNSA. The V end was cut by 6 bases, the J end by 4 bases, with 12 bases between. This CDR3 contains 13 residues. The CDR3 DNA follows: TGTGCCAGCAGTCCCGGGACGGCCTATGGCTACACCTTC. The encoded protein is CASSPGTAYGYTF.

Only one count was recorded for this clone. The chain carries TRBV7-2 and TRBJ2-1; possible D gene TRBD1, 6 bases. V was shortened by 5 bases and J by 7 bases, with 21 bases between the two germline ends. CDR1 is SGHTA and CDR2 is FQGNSA in the germline V gene. The CDR3 sequence is 16 residues long. CDR3 sequence reads: CASSPYRRTEGNEQFF. The CDR3 nucleotides read TGTGCCAGCAGCCCCTATCGCCGGACAGAAGGGAATGAGCAGTTCTTC.

The chain has TRBV15 and TRBJ1-1; 9 bases are shared with TRBD1. CDR1 and CDR2 (germline): LNHNV, YYDKDF (reference sequence). Trimming removed 3 bases from V and 0 bases from J; junction bases left unmatched: 5. The CDR3 covers 16 residues. The CDR3 sequence is CATSRLGQGLNTEAFF. The DNA for the CDR3 is TGTGCCACCAGCAGGTTGGGACAGGGATTGAACACTGAAGCTTTCTTT.

V is TRBV6-2 or TRBV6-3 and J is TRBJ1-2; D call uncertain. The CDR3 extends over 12 amino acids. Trimming cost V 3 bases and J 4 bases, with 6 bases left between them. Per germline, CDR1 MNHEY and CDR2 SVGEGT. This CDR3 reads CASSYEFYGYTF. Written as DNA, the CDR3 is TGTGCCAGCAGTTATGAGTTCTATGGCTACACCTTC.

This clone was counted only a few times. This sequence joins TRBV10-1 and TRBJ1-6; D is undetermined. The CDR3 consists of 12 residues. Germline values: CDR1 WNHNN, CDR2 SYGVQD (reference sequence). The V end was cut by 3 bases, the J end by 9 bases, with 6 bases between. This CDR3 reads CASSERSSPLHF. CDR3 nucleotide sequence: TGCGCCAGCAGTGAAAGAAGTTCACCCCTCCACTTT.

The chain has TRBV18 and TRBJ1-5, with D hard to call. Germline V CDR1 and CDR2: KGHSH, LQKENI. Trimming stripped 1 base from V and 1 base from J, with 5 bases between. There are 14 residues in the CDR3. CDR3 sequence reads: CASSPLASNQPQHF. The CDR3 coding sequence is TGTGCCAGCTCACCACTAGCCAGCAATCAGCCCCAGCATTTT.

This clone has only a few counts. The rearrangement uses TRBV30 and TRBJ1-1; D ambiguous. Germline lookup yields CDR1 GTSNPN and CDR2 SVGIG (reference sequence). The CDR3 sequence is 13 residues long. V lost 0 bases, J lost 1 base, and 6 bases lay in between. CDR3 amino acids: CAWSVSANTEAFF. The CDR3 DNA reads as TGTGCCTGGAGTGTATCGGCGAACACTGAAGCTTTCTTT.